The entry below describes one T cell receptor (beta chain). The germline gene is not matched at one end of the junction; a read error may be the cause. Profiling relied on immunoSEQ multiplex PCR, and the TCRdb table lists in-frame clones only, not all of them. The data hold about 47,000 clones, with 70% to 85% observed a single time. The sample comes from a study of OX40 agonist ivuxolimab in advanced cancers. The CDR3 runs to 11 residues. Germline V gene data show CDR1 as DFQATT and CDR2 as SNEGSKA (reference sequence). Specimen: CD4+ or CD8+ T cells sorted from blood, collected in a trial of the OX40 agonist ivuxolimab. V and J are TRBV20-1 and TRBJ2-7; perhaps TRBD2 as D (5 bases). The source is an adult with an advanced solid tumor such as melanoma, head and neck, liver or kidney cancer. The CDR3 nucleotides read TGCAGTGCTAGAGGCCCGGGATCAGAGGACTTC. Residues: CSARGPGSEDF.